The 9 T cell receptor beta chains reported below all come from one sample, sequenced in a study of chemoradiotherapy in HPV16-positive cancers. Method: immunoSEQ multiplex PCR; TCRdb's copy keeps in-frame clones and lacks some. The data show thousands of clones, 91% seen once. The sequences come from tumor tissue, collected from a patient who underwent chemoradiotherapy. The receptors derive from a human donor with HPV-associated anogenital cancer.

This chain joins TRBV6-4 and TRBJ2-1; D may be TRBD2 (5 bases). CDR3 length: 14 residues. Trimming took 0 bases from V and 13 from J, leaving 16 bases between them. The germline gives CDR1 MRHNA, CDR2 SNTAGT. CDR3 in DNA: TGTGCCAGCAGTGACTCCAGTCTCTTGCGGACTCAGTTCTTC. Its protein is CASSDSSLLRTQFF.

The chain recombines TRBV14 with TRBJ2-5; 7 bases are shared with TRBD1. Losses at the gene ends were 4 bases for V and 3 bases for J; bases not matched to a gene: 14. CDR3 length: 17 amino acids. Germline V gene lookup returns CDR1 SGHDN and CDR2 FVKESK. This CDR3 reads CASSRIPDRTWEETQYF. CDR3 coding DNA: TGTGCCAGCAGCCGGATCCCGGACAGGACTTGGGAAGAGACCCAGTACTTC.

This clone was seen a few times. This chain joins TRBV25-1 and TRBJ1-1; the D gene is possibly TRBD1 (6 bases). V was pared by 5 bases and J by 0 bases, with 10 bases between. The CDR3 extends over 14 amino acids. Germline CDR1 MGHDK, CDR2 SYGVNS. The CDR3 loop is CASSTTGMNTEAFF. CDR3 in DNA: TGTGCCAGCAGTACCACAGGGATGAACACTGAAGCTTTCTTT.

This chain connects TRBV21-1 to TRBJ1-1; the table names TRBD1, a call not compared with the DNA. TRBV21-1 is marked as a pseudogene. This CDR3 is built from 15 residues. This CDR3 is CASSKGWGRNTEAFF. CDR3 bases: TGTGCCAGCAGCAAAGGGTGGGGCAGGAACACTGAAGCTTTCTTT.

This chain connects TRBV7-6 to TRBJ2-5; D is possibly TRBD2 (6 bases). V lost 1 base, J lost 4 bases, and 19 bases lay in between. From germline, CDR1 is SGHVS and CDR2 FNYEAQ. CDR3 length: 17 residues. The CDR3 nucleotides read TGTGCCAGCAGCTTAGGGACTGGGCTAGCGCGGGGAGAGACCCAGTACTTC. Amino acid sequence: CASSLGTGLARGETQYF. The whole variable domain, filled in from reference TRBV7-6 and TRBJ2-5, reads GAGVSQSPRYKVTKRGQDVALRCDPISGHVSLYWYRQALGQGPEFLTYFNYEAQQDKSGLPNDRFSAERPEGSISTLTIQRTEQRDSAMYRCASSLGTGLARGETQYFGPGTRLLVL.

The chain recombines TRBV6-6 with TRBJ1-4; 7 positions match TRBD1. The germline V gene encodes CDR1 MNHNY and CDR2 SVGAGI (reference sequence). Trimming at V came to 4 bases and at J to 7 bases, leaving 12 bases not matched to a gene. The CDR3 contains 16 residues. The CDR3 bases are TGTGCCAGCAGTTCTTACCCGGACAGGTTGATTGAAAAACTGTTTTTT. Translation gives CASSSYPDRLIEKLFF.

The CDR3 DNA is TGTGCCAGCAGCCTACGCTCTTACGGGGCCGAGGGCTACACCTTC. Amino acid sequence: CASSLRSYGAEGYTF. This chain links TRBV7-8 with TRBJ1-2; a possible D gene is TRBD1 (5 bases). V lost 5 bases and J 8 bases, leaving 21 bases between the germline ends. Germline V gene data show CDR1 as SGHVS and CDR2 as FQNEAQ. The CDR3 covers 15 residues.

The chain has TRBV7-2 and TRBJ2-7; TRBD2 might be the D (6 bases). The CDR3 is 14 amino acids. Germline V lookup: CDR1 SGHTA, CDR2 FQGNSA. V shed 5 bases and J shed 3 bases, with 14 bases lying between them. The CDR3 spells CASSRGGRDYEQYF. The DNA for the CDR3 is TGTGCCAGCAGCAGAGGAGGGCGCGACTACGAGCAGTACTTC.

This clone has a single count. V and J are TRBV6-6 and TRBJ2-7; D remains unclear. The ends were cut back, 5 bases at V and 0 bases at J, with 14 bases in the middle. The germline gives CDR1 MNHNY, CDR2 SVGAGI (reference sequence). The CDR3 length is 15 residues. The CDR3 DNA sequence: TGTGCCAGCAGTGTCGAAAGACGTAGCTCCTACGAGCAGTACTTC. It yields the protein CASSVERRSSYEQYF.